This T cell receptor beta chain was found in a study of shared clonotypes between healthy human individuals (TCRdb year 2020). As for the study more broadly: Two women and three men aged 18 to 49 years were included in the cohort. For each donor, CD4 naive and CD4 memory were each given three plates, CD8 naive was given two plates, and CD8 memory was given one plate. To estimate repertoire size and how much clonotype sharing occurs between individuals, the study deeply sequenced the blood TCR repertoires of five healthy adults. Different laboratories and diverse techniques were used to prepare libraries and sequence TCR repertoires, to increase sequencing depth and limit assay-specific biases. Leukapheresis yielded between about 0.94 and 9 billion PBMCs per donor. Results and caveats for the whole study, not just this receptor: Sampling was limited to blood, and TCR repertoires in tissue likely differ from TCR repertoires in blood. Even with the large sequencing depth, rarefaction of the sorted-subset datasets indicated that sequencing was incomplete. Pairwise subsampling indicated that sequencing depth was expected to affect the degree of clonotype sharing among donors. Sharing across a few donors was observed for roughly 5% of naive CD4, 3% to 3.5% of naive CD8, roughly 2.4% of memory CD4, and around 0.4% of memory CD8 clonotypes. Clonotypes shared by all four sorted-subset donors showed higher generation probabilities than non-shared clonotypes. The genetic and exposure-history diversity represented was limited by the small number of donors. Larger estimated clonotype richness was generally found for naive subsets than for memory subsets.

The CDR1 and CDR2 encoded by the germline V gene (reference sequence) are MNHNY and SVGAGI. The CDR3 spans 16 residues, from the cysteine through the phenylalanine. Left in the record is the CDR3 DNA by itself, 48 bases read in frame from the first base. Compared with germline, V lacks 6 bases and J lacks 7 bases; bases without a gene match: 12. Using the deep immunoSEQ assay, multiplex PCR amplified TCR CDR3 regions from genomic DNA. For each cell subset, the extracted genomic DNA was distributed evenly across all wells of several immunoSEQ 96-well plates, and each plate served as one replicate. For sorted subsets, each replicate PCR was loaded with around 200 ng genomic DNA, equivalent to about 33,000 T cell genomes. The purified libraries were quantified using a Qubit 3.0 fluorometer, sized with a Bioanalyzer 2100, and then quantified again using the KAPA Library Quantification kit. Each immunoSEQ 96-well plate was sequenced on its own single-read 150-cycle Illumina NextSeq 550 flow cell. Processing in the source paper ran as follows. Because the immunoSEQ output held only junctional sequences and lacked quality scores, the filtering could not match the filtering applied to full-length reads. To assign V/J genes and CDR3, sequences were annotated using PyIR, a Python wrapper for IgBLAST v1.9, with IMGT germline references. Reads with weak V/J assignments (E-value above 1e-6), missing CDR3, stop codons, out-of-frame junctions, or ambiguous translated residues were removed. V3J clonotypes were defined as sequences sharing an identical inferred V gene, J gene, and CDR3 amino acid sequence. To compute the percentage overlap between repertoires, the number of shared unique clonotypes was divided by the size of the smaller repertoire. Richness of each repertoire was evaluated using RTK rarefaction, the Chao1 estimator, and Recon v2.1 estimates of unobserved clonotypes. For all TCRbeta clonotypes obtained by the gDNA method from four donors, generation probabilities were computed with OLGA. TCRdb stores this immuneACCESS table with in-frame sequences only. Part of the clones is absent; in the studies checked, under half of the shortfall reflects unresolved V genes, and no reason is known for the rest. The DNA was the basis for D and trimming; V, J and clone size are from that table. The sample yields about 1.5 million clones; roughly 97% were counted once. The ten top clones hold roughly 1.2% of the sample.

Worth noting for this clone: Its binding antigen is unknown. No base quality values were provided; no much bigger clone lies one nucleotide off.

The donors were healthy, HIV-negative adults who had no recently reported acute infections or vaccinations. Only Caucasian adults living in Nashville, Tennessee, USA were represented among the donors. CD4+ T cells were enriched by magnetic negative selection; naive cells were then positively selected on CD45RA, and the negative fraction formed the memory subset. After blood collection by leukapheresis, PBMCs were isolated using Ficoll-Histopaque density gradient centrifugation and then cryopreserved in the vapor phase of liquid nitrogen. Analytical flow cytometry was used to check the purity and quantity of each magnetically sorted T cell population. From each sorted fraction, genomic DNA was isolated and quantified by UV absorbance on a Nanodrop 2000c.

The clonotype originates from a man aged 30-40 years in good health. Recombination connected TRBV6-6 to TRBJ2-1; 10 central nucleotides agree with TRBD2. Material: naive CD4+ T cells sorted from blood. The meaning of the sample's cell subset or site label: CD45RA+ positively selected. The CDR3 loop reads CASRHLLAGRMNEQFF. In nucleotides, the sequence is TGTGCCAGCAGACACCTACTAGCGGGAAGAATGAATGAGCAGTTCTTC.